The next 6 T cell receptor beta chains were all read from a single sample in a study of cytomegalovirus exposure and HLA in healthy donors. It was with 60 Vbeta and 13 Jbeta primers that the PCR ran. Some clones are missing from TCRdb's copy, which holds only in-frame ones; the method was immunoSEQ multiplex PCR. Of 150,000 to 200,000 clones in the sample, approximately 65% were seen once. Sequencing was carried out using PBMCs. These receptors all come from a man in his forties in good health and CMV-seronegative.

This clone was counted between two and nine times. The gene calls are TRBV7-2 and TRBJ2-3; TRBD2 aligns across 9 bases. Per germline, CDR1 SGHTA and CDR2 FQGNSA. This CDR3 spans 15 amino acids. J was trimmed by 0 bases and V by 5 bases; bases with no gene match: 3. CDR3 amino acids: CASSPGLASTDTQYF. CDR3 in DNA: TGTGCCAGCAGCCCTGGACTAGCGAGCACAGATACGCAGTATTTT. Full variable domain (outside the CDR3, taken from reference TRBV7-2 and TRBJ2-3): GAGVSQSPSNKVTEKGKDVELRCDPISGHTALYWYRQSLGQGLEFLIYFQGNSAPDKSGLPSDRFSAERTGGSVSTLTIQRTQQEDSAVYLCASSPGLASTDTQYFGPGTRLTVL.

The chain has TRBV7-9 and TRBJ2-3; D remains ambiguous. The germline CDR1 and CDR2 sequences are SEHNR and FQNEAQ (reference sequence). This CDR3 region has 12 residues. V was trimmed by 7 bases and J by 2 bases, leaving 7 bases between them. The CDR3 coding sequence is TGTGCCAGCACCCCGTCCACAGATACGCAGTATTTT. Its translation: CASTPSTDTQYF.

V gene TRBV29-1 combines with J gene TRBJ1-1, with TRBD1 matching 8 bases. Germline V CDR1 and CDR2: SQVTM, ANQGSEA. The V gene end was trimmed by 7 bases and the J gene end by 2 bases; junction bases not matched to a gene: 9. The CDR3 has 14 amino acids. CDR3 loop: CSASQGVPNTEAFF. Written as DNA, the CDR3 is TGCAGCGCCTCACAGGGGGTACCTAACACTGAAGCTTTCTTT.

The CDR3 DNA follows: TGTGCCAGCAGCTCGGGGACAGGCCTTAATGAAAAACTGTTTTTT. Translating gives CASSSGTGLNEKLFF. V usage is TRBV5-6 and J usage is TRBJ1-4; 8 bases agree with TRBD1. CDR3 length: 15 residues. CDR1 SGHDT and CDR2 YYEEEE come from the germline V gene. With 3 bases clipped from V and 4 bases from J, the junction kept 5 bases outside the gene matches.

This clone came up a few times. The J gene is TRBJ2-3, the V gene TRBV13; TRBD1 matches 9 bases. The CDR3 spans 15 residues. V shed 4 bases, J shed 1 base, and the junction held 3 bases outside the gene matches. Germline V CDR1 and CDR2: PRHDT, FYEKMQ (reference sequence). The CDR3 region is CASSYRTGGTDTQYF. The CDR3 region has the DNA TGTGCCAGCAGCTATCGGACAGGGGGCACAGATACGCAGTATTTT.

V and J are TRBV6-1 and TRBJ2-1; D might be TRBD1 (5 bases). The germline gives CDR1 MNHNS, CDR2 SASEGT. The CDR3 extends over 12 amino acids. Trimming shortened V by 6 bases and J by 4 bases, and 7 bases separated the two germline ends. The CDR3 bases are TGTGCCAGCAGCCGACAGTACAATGAGCAGTTCTTC. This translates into CASSRQYNEQFF.